This T cell receptor (beta chain) was profiled in a study of OX40 agonist ivuxolimab in advanced cancers. Whole-study context: Ivuxolimab is an agonistic anti-OX40 (CD134) antibody, and patients were treated with it. Patients were infused with ivuxolimab every 2 weeks at 0.01 to 10 mg/kg. Study-wide results and caveats: Clonal expansion in partial responders at 0.1-3.0 mg/kg ranked among the lowest.

The V end was cut by 1 base, the J end by 4 bases, with 10 bases between. The V gene's germline CDR1 is LNHNV and CDR2 YYDKDF (reference sequence). The CDR3 extends over 15 amino acids. The data were produced by immunoSEQ multiplex PCR, yet TCRdb's version contains in-frame clones alone and is incomplete. The top ten clones hold more than 2% of a sample with approximately 58,000 clones, 79% of them seen once. Turning to this clone: Its matching antigen is unknown.

Systemic immunosuppression or autoimmune disease history was grounds to exclude patients. V and J are TRBV15 and TRBJ2-2; D perhaps matches TRBD2 (5 bases). The sample consisted of CD4+ or CD8+ T cells sorted from blood, taken in a trial of the OX40 agonist ivuxolimab. The origin of this receptor is an adult with an advanced solid tumor such as melanoma, head and neck, liver or kidney cancer. The CDR3 reads CATSRGSRGTGELFF. The CDR3 DNA follows: TGTGCCACCAGCAGAGGGTCCCGGGGCACCGGGGAGCTGTTTTTT. The full variable domain, rest sourced from reference TRBV15 and TRBJ2-2, is DAMVIQNPRYQVTQFGKPVTLSCSQTLNHNVMYWYQQKSSQAPKLLFHYYDKDFNNEADTPDNFQSRRPNTSFCFLDIRSPGLGDTAMYLCATSRGSRGTGELFFGEGSRLTVL.